Detailed here is one T cell receptor (beta chain). The specificity of this receptor is unknown. The input lacks base qualities; no much larger clone sits a single base away. This entry is derived from a study of vaccination and CD4 T cells after COVID-19 (dated 2022 in TCRdb). Background on the whole study: Convalescent patients had a positive SARS-CoV-2 result on nasal swab PCR, and of these patients, 8 or 9 had mild disease and one had severe disease. Post-vaccine blood samples were taken a median of approximately 76 days after the second vaccine dose, with a range of roughly 14 to 250 days. Post-COVID blood samples from convalescent patients were collected a median of around 100 days after diagnosis, with a range of 35 to 161 days. The spike-specific CD4+ TCR repertoire was compared before and after mRNA vaccination in approximately ten COVID-19 convalescent patients and a handful of infection-naive healthy vaccine recipients. Overlapping spike peptide pools from SARS-CoV-2 and from the common cold coronaviruses HCoV-NL63, HCoV-OC43 and HCoV-229E were used as culture stimuli. Six males and four females were included in the convalescent cohort, with two Hispanic individuals, seven Caucasians, two Asians and one multiracial person represented. Participants received two doses of either the Pfizer-BioNTech BNT162b2 vaccine (n=8) or the Moderna mRNA-1273 vaccine (n=2). As controls, cultures received a CEFX viral epitope pool (the positive control), an HIV-1 Nef peptide pool (the negative control), or no peptide at all. What the study reported, not specific to this receptor: Among convalescent patients, a median about 86% of the SARS-CoV-2-reactive clones seen after vaccination appeared only after vaccination, which suggests priming specific to the vaccine. Nearly all vaccine-specific clones in convalescent patients (304 of 307) were mono-reactive for SARS-CoV-2 spike rather than cross-reactive with common cold coronaviruses. The number of convalescent patients in the study was relatively small, and the study did not examine early timepoints following natural infection. The median count of SARS-CoV-2-reactive clonotypes went up from 20 to 25 after infection to a few dozen after vaccination, although the change was not significant.

Libraries were made using PCR. TCR sequencing of DNA from cultured CD4+ T cells used the Oncomine TCR Beta short-read assay at the Johns Hopkins FTIC core. The QIAamp micro DNA kit was used to extract genomic DNA from the cultured CD4+ T cells. The Oncomine TCR Beta libraries from cultured CD4+ T cells were pooled using unique dual indexes and then sequenced on an Illumina iSeq 100. Processing in the source paper ran as follows. Non-productive sequences were filtered out, and CDR3s that did not start with C, did not end with F or W, or were shorter than 7 amino acids were discarded. Antigen-specific clonotypes were identified with the MANAFEST web application by comparing peptide-stimulated wells with reference and other culture wells. To be called positive, a clone needed an FDR below 0.05, an odds ratio above 5, and a productive frequency above 0.1% in at least two of three replicate wells. Clonotypes that were significantly expanded in both SARS-CoV-2 spike wells and at least one common cold coronavirus spike condition were defined as cross-reactive. Levenshtein distances (stringdist) and unrooted phylogenetic trees (ape) in R version 3.6.1 were used to assess CDR3 homology. TCRdb's own reprocessing of the public reads used fastp at Q25 and MiXCR and kept productive beta chains. Records with the same CDR3 protein are collapsed into one entry carrying the most frequent genes and DNA. TCRdb's processing, not the authors' own work, is the source of the V and J calls. In this sample the table shows 15,000 to 20,000 distinct CDR3 sequences, approximately 40% of which occur a single time. The ten largest clonotypes hold approximately 8.4% of the sample.

The treatment or condition label for this specimen denotes: approximately nine-day PBMC culture with coronavirus spike peptide pools or control peptides (ViraFEST assay). The ViraFEST assay was used in the study, in which antigen-specific T cells were expanded with peptide pools and expanded clonotypes were subsequently identified by TCR sequencing. Positive SARS-CoV-2 PCR tests in the convalescent patients dated from March to December 2020, before Alpha, Beta and Delta variants emerged in the United States. Fewer than 2.5 million PBMCs per well were cultured in IMDM with about 5% human AB serum and about 9.7 IU/ml IL-2, plus 10 ug/ml peptide pools. Half of the culture medium was replaced with fresh IL-2-containing medium on days 3 and 7. CD4+ T cells were isolated after approximately 10 days of culture through negative selection using the EasySep CD4+ T cell isolation kit. PBMCs were separated from whole blood using Ficoll-Paque Plus gradient centrifugation and then either used fresh or cryopreserved at -140C. Each culture condition was generally run in triplicate wells.

Sequenced sample: CD4+ T cells from blood, cultured in vitro. The receptor comes from a human donor who had recovered from COVID-19.

DNA sequence: TGTGCCAGCAGCCCCACTAGCGGGAGGACTGAGCAGTTCTTC. Its product reads: CASSPTSGRTEQFF. The V and J segments used are TRBV6-4 and TRBJ2-1, and 12 junction bases match TRBD2. V lost 6 bases and J lost 9 bases, and the count of bases not matched to a germline gene is 6. The CDR3 sequence holds 14 residues, the cysteine and phenylalanine included. This entry keeps only the CDR3 DNA: 42 bases, framed from base 1. According to the germline V gene, CDR1 reads MRHNA and CDR2 reads SNTAGT.